Each of the 18 T cell receptor beta chains below was sequenced from the same sample in a study of STAT3 mutations in large granular lymphocyte leukemia (dated by TCRdb to the late 2010s). Summary of the overall study and its limitations: At least one immunodominant TCRbeta clonotype was identified in every T-LGLL patient, and multiple immunodominant subclonotypes were identified in about half of the T-LGLL patients.

No antigen is known for these receptors. Libraries were made using the immunoSEQ multiplex PCR assay. This is the immuneACCESS table as TCRdb keeps it, with only in-frame sequences that have V and J called. A part of the clones is gone; compared with another copy, unresolved V genes explain less than half, and the rest is unexplained. The sample profile shows 9,500 to 15,000 clones; about 76% of them were found once. Of the sample, 45% to 50% is held by the ten largest clones. The sample taken for sequencing was peripheral blood mononuclear cells. These receptor sequences come from a man between 60 and 75 years old with T-cell large granular lymphocyte leukemia. Some clones in this sample may be carry-over from other donors' samples. The age is the age at diagnosis.

In this sample, this clone turned up a few times. The CDR3 sequence is CASSQGIAGPNEQFF. The CDR3 nucleotides are TGCGCCAGCAGCCAAGGCATAGCGGGTCCCAATGAGCAGTTCTTC. This chain links TRBV4-3 with TRBJ2-1; TRBD2 matches 7 bases. The J segment lost 6 bases and the V segment lost 1 base, leaving 6 bases of the junction unmatched. CDR1 and CDR2 from the germline V gene are LGHNA and YSLEER. The CDR3 has 15 amino acids.

The V call is TRBV28, the J call TRBJ2-3; D uncertain. Germline values: CDR1 MDHEN, CDR2 SYDVKM. The CDR3 loop spans 15 amino acids. V lost 2 bases and J 0 bases, leaving 9 bases between the germline ends. The DNA for the CDR3 is TGTGCCAGCAGTTTAGTGGAAACTAGCACAGATACGCAGTATTTT. This sequence encodes CASSLVETSTDTQYF.

The chain uses TRBV9 and TRBJ2-1; 11 nucleotides align to TRBD2. The CDR3 sequence is 18 residues long. Germline V gives CDR1 SGDLS, CDR2 YYNGEE. Trimming cost V 0 bases and J 4 bases; bases outside gene matches: 9. CDR3 nucleotides: TGTGCCAGCAGCGTAGATAGCGGGAGGGGATGGGGATACAATGAGCAGTTCTTC. Translated, it gives CASSVDSGRGWGYNEQFF.

This clone has just one count. The V call is TRBV9, the J call TRBJ2-7; tentatively, D is TRBD2 (6 bases). Per the germline V gene, CDR1 is SGDLS and CDR2 is YYNGEE. This CDR3 contains 16 residues. V was trimmed by 3 bases and J by 2 bases, leaving 18 bases between them. The CDR3, as DNA: TGTGCCAGCAGCGCTCCGTTTTGGGACTGGACCTACGAGCAGTACTTC. Translating it yields CASSAPFWDWTYEQYF.

For this clone: At one of its ends the junction is not consistent with the germline gene, which may arise from a read error. This chain connects TRBV6-1 to TRBJ1-4, with a weak D call TRBD1 (6 bases). This CDR3 contains 14 residues. Germline loops: CDR1 MNHNS, CDR2 SASEGT. The CDR3 here is CASSEGGTNEKLFF. The CDR3 nucleotides are TGTGCCAGCAGCGAAGGGGGAACTAATGAAAAACTGTTTTTT.

This clone was seen more than once but under ten times. This chain uses TRBV10-3 with TRBJ2-5; 9 bases are shared with TRBD1. Germline CDR1 ENHRY, CDR2 SYGVKD. Unmatched junction bases numbered 13, after V lost 10 bases and J lost 4 bases. The CDR3 is 15 amino acids. CDR3 DNA sequence: TGTGCCACCAAGGAGGGACAGGGATCATTAGAGACCCAGTACTTC. Translated: CATKEGQGSLETQYF.

The V call is TRBV10-1, the J call TRBJ1-1; 7 nucleotides agree with TRBD1. Germline loops: CDR1 WNHNN, CDR2 SYGVQD (reference sequence). The V gene end was trimmed by 3 bases and the J gene end by 4 bases; junction bases not matched to a gene: 5. CDR3 length: 14 residues. The CDR3 reads CASSDLGQTTEAFF. Here the CDR3 DNA reads TGCGCCAGCAGTGACCTGGGACAGACCACTGAAGCTTTCTTT.

The chain uses TRBV5-1 and TRBJ2-4; the match to TRBD1 covers 7 bases. The J segment lost 7 bases and the V segment lost 2 bases, leaving 6 bases of the junction unmatched. The CDR3 runs to 14 residues. Germline CDR1 reads SGHRS; CDR2 reads YFSETQ. CDR3 in DNA: TGCGCCAGCAGCTTAACAGGGGTGGGGAACATTCAGTACTTC. Translation gives CASSLTGVGNIQYF.

The count of this clone is one. The chain uses TRBV19 and TRBJ2-7; possible D gene TRBD2, 6 bases. The CDR3 spans 15 residues. Looked up from germline, CDR1 is LNHDA and CDR2 is SQIVND (reference sequence). Trimming left V 0 bases short and J 2 bases short, with 11 bases between. The DNA for the CDR3 is TGTGCCAGTAGTATAGAGGAGGGACTGCCCTACGAGCAGTACTTC. This sequence encodes CASSIEEGLPYEQYF.

This clone was seen only a few times. The chain is built from TRBV5-1 and TRBJ2-5; 9 bases are a match to TRBD2. CDR1 and CDR2 (germline): SGHRS, YFSETQ. V was pared by 0 bases and J by 1 base, with 1 base of the junction left unmatched. This CDR3 spans 15 amino acids. The CDR3 loop is CASSLGTSVQETQYF. CDR3 DNA: TGCGCCAGCAGCTTGGGGACTAGCGTCCAAGAGACCCAGTACTTC.

This rearrangement joins TRBV6-1 to TRBJ2-7; tentatively, D is TRBD2 (6 bases). CDR1 is MNHNS, CDR2 SASEGT, per germline. The CDR3 totals 15 residues. V lost 7 bases to trimming and J lost 1 base, with 17 bases between them. The CDR3 DNA reads TGTGCCAGCACCTTGAACCTAGCGTTTTCCTACGAGCAGTACTTC. The encoded protein is CASTLNLAFSYEQYF.

This clone was detected only a few times. The sample carries other DNA sequences with the same CDR3. This chain connects TRBV18 to TRBJ1-2, with a tentative D call TRBD1 (5 bases). CDR1 is KGHSH and CDR2 is LQKENI in the germline V gene. V was trimmed by 3 bases and J by 6 bases, leaving 8 bases between them. The CDR3 is 12 residues long. CDR3 DNA: TGTGCCAGCTCACCCCAGGGCGATGGCTACACCTTC. Its protein product is CASSPQGDGYTF.

There are a few counts of this clone. The rearrangement joins TRBV14 to TRBJ2-7, with 11 bases fitting TRBD2. Per the germline V gene, CDR1 is SGHDN and CDR2 is FVKESK. Losses at the gene ends were 4 bases for V and 6 bases for J; bases not matched to a gene: 11. The CDR3 is made up of 16 amino acids. CDR3 bases: TGTGCCAGCAGCCGCCTGACTAGCGGGATGTCAGCCGAGCAGTACTTC. It translates to CASSRLTSGMSAEQYF.

This clone was recorded only once. J is TRBJ1-4 and V is TRBV25-1; 9 nucleotides line up with TRBD1. The length of the CDR3 is 15 residues. Trimming took 0 bases from V and 5 from J; bases not matched to a gene: 1. Germline V gene sequence: CDR1 MGHDK, CDR2 SYGVNS. The CDR3 sequence is CASSEYGTGNEKLFF. In DNA form, the CDR3 reads TGTGCCAGCAGTGAATACGGGACAGGGAATGAAAAACTGTTTTTT.

The V gene is TRBV14, the J gene TRBJ1-1, with D possibly matching TRBD1 (5 bases). CDR1 and CDR2 (germline): SGHDN, FVKESK. The CDR3 contains 12 residues. The V and J ends lost 2 bases and 11 bases respectively, with 12 bases between them. CDR3 sequence (DNA): TGTGCCAGCAGCCAATGGGGGACCGGGGCTTTCTTT. It codes for CASSQWGTGAFF.

The chain recombines TRBV5-4 with TRBJ2-3; D is possibly TRBD1 (6 bases). The CDR3 has 16 residues. Germline V gene data show CDR1 as SGHNT and CDR2 as YYREEE (reference sequence). Trimming stripped 7 bases from V and 4 bases from J, with 22 bases between. This chain's CDR3 is CASGVPSGQGADTQYF. CDR3 coding DNA: TGTGCCAGCGGGGTACCATCGGGACAAGGGGCAGATACGCAGTATTTT.

The chain links TRBV7-8 to TRBJ2-2; 11 nucleotides line up with TRBD2. The CDR3 has 15 amino acids. Germline assignment: CDR1 SGHVS and CDR2 FQNEAQ. V lost 4 bases to trimming and J lost 8 bases; unmatched junction nucleotides: 6. The CDR3, as DNA: TGTGCCAGCAGCTCGGGACTAGCGGAGGCGGGGGAGCTGTTTTTT. It yields the protein CASSSGLAEAGELFF.

The chain recombines TRBV9 with TRBJ2-1; D might be TRBD2 (6 bases). Per the germline V gene, CDR1 is SGDLS and CDR2 is YYNGEE. CDR3 size: 16 residues. Trimming took 3 bases from V and 3 from J, leaving 16 bases between them. The CDR3 DNA sequence: TGTGCCAGCAGCGGGGGATTGGGGGGTATCTACAATGAGCAGTTCTTC. Translation gives CASSGGLGGIYNEQFF.